The 5 T cell receptor beta chains given below trace back to one sample, sequenced in a study of blood T cell repertoires in COVID-19. Assay used: immunoSEQ multiplex PCR; TCRdb lists only in-frame clones, some missing. The sample has under 100,000 clones; 81% are singletons. Sequenced input: peripheral blood. The receptors were sampled from a man aged 80 or over with active or convalescent COVID-19.

This chain links TRBV30 with TRBJ1-2, with D possibly TRBD1 on 5 matching bases. V dropped 3 bases and J dropped 0 bases, with 17 bases sitting between them. The CDR3 length is 16 residues. CDR1 and CDR2 (germline): GTSNPN, SVGIG (reference sequence). CDR3 amino acids: CAWRGGLLTPNYGYTF. The CDR3 coding sequence is TGTGCCTGGAGGGGGGGACTCCTAACTCCTAACTATGGCTACACCTTC.

This clone was seen more than once but under ten times. The chain carries TRBV19 and TRBJ1-5, with a tentative D call TRBD1 (5 bases). V was shortened by 9 bases and J by 3 bases, with 12 bases between the two germline ends. CDR3 size: 13 residues. Germline-derived CDR1 and CDR2 are LNHDA and SQIVND (reference sequence). CDR3 coding DNA: TGTGCCAGCAACACAGGACCCAATCAGCCCCAGCATTTT. It specifies CASNTGPNQPQHF.

The chain has TRBV5-4 and TRBJ2-1; 7 positions agree with TRBD2. Germline V gene lookup returns CDR1 SGHNT and CDR2 YYREEE (reference sequence). V lost 0 bases to trimming and J lost 8 bases; unmatched junction nucleotides: 17. The length of the CDR3 is 18 residues. The CDR3 loop reads CASSLVGLAGVGGHEQFF. The CDR3 DNA sequence: TGTGCCAGCAGCTTGGTCGGGTTAGCGGGCGTCGGGGGTCATGAGCAGTTCTTC.

This clone was counted a single time. The chain employs TRBV19 and TRBJ1-4; no firm D call. CDR3 length: 17 residues. Germline V gives CDR1 LNHDA, CDR2 SQIVND (reference sequence). Trimming shortened V by 1 base and J by 0 bases, and 12 bases separated the two germline ends. The CDR3 is CASSIVRWSPTNEKLFF. In DNA, the CDR3 is TGTGCCAGTAGTATAGTCCGGTGGAGTCCAACTAATGAAAAACTGTTTTTT.

The rearrangement uses TRBV5-6 and TRBJ2-2; 8 bases line up with TRBD1. The V gene end was trimmed by 2 bases and the J gene end by 7 bases; junction bases not matched to a gene: 10. The germline gives CDR1 SGHDT, CDR2 YYEEEE. CDR3 size: 16 residues. In nucleotides, the CDR3 is TGTGCCAGCAGCTTATTATTACAGGGGGTCGGCGGGGAGCTGTTTTTT. Amino acid sequence: CASSLLLQGVGGELFF.